The 28 T cell receptor beta chains given below trace back to one sample, sequenced in a study of cytomegalovirus exposure and HLA in healthy donors. The PCR used 60 Vbeta and 13 Jbeta primers. Generated by immunoSEQ multiplex PCR, the TCRdb table keeps only in-frame clones and is missing some. The repertoire holds more than 50,000 clones, with 75% as singletons. Sequenced input: PBMCs. These receptors all come from a woman between 40 and 50 years old in good health and CMV-seropositive.

The J gene is TRBJ1-5, the V gene TRBV6-5; 9 nucleotides align to TRBD1. This CDR3 has 14 amino acids. Per germline, CDR1 MNHEY and CDR2 SVGAGI. The V gene end was trimmed by 8 bases and the J gene end by 6 bases; junction bases not matched to a gene: 8. The CDR3 DNA reads TGTGCCAGCTTTGGACAGGGGAGAGCTCAGCCCCAGCATTTT. This sequence encodes CASFGQGRAQPQHF.

In this sample, this clone turned up a few times. The rearrangement joins TRBV19 to TRBJ2-7; 8 bases are a match to TRBD2. J lost 2 bases, V lost 5 bases, and 5 bases had no gene match. From germline, CDR1 is LNHDA and CDR2 SQIVND (reference sequence). The CDR3 extends over 14 amino acids. The CDR3 nucleotides read TGTGCCAGTAGTCCCCGGGGGGGAGCCTACGAGCAGTACTTC. Its protein is CASSPRGGAYEQYF.

This clone was picked up a small number of times. V and J are TRBV7-9 and TRBJ2-7; 11 bases match TRBD1. This CDR3 comprises 16 residues. The V segment lost 5 bases and the J segment 5 bases; nucleotides outside the gene matches: 11. Germline-derived CDR1 and CDR2 are SEHNR and FQNEAQ (reference sequence). Written as DNA, the CDR3 is TGTGCCAGCAGCAACCCTGTTGGGACAGGGGGGGACGAGCAGTACTTC. This encodes CASSNPVGTGGDEQYF.

The chain uses TRBV6-5 and TRBJ1-2; a possible D gene is TRBD1 (6 bases). Deletions cut 0 bases from V and 2 bases from J, with 10 bases between. CDR1 is MNHEY, CDR2 SVGAGI, per germline. CDR3 length: 15 amino acids. Here the CDR3 DNA reads TGTGCCAGCAGTTACTCAGGGGGAAGCAACTATGGCTACACCTTC. It specifies CASSYSGGSNYGYTF.

The genes are TRBV9 and TRBJ2-2; 7 bases are shared with TRBD1. V was pared by 0 bases and J by 6 bases, with 11 bases of the junction left unmatched. From germline, CDR1 is SGDLS and CDR2 YYNGEE. The CDR3 runs to 17 residues. CDR3 protein: CASSVELRRQGPGELFF. The CDR3 nucleotides are TGTGCCAGCAGCGTAGAACTAAGAAGACAGGGTCCCGGGGAGCTGTTTTTT.

CDR3 in amino acids: CASSQGLSNTEAFF. DNA of the CDR3: TGTGCCAGCAGCCAGGGGTTATCGAACACTGAAGCTTTCTTT. The chain joins TRBV7-8 to TRBJ1-1; a possible D gene is TRBD1 (6 bases). The CDR3 is 14 amino acids. Trimming removed 5 bases from V and 1 base from J, with 11 bases in between. Germline CDR1 reads SGHVS; CDR2 reads FQNEAQ. Using reference TRBV7-8 and TRBJ1-1 for the parts outside the CDR3, the full variable domain is GAGVSQSPRYKVAKRGQDVALRCDPISGHVSLFWYQQALGQGPEFLTYFQNEAQLDKSGLPSDRFFAERPEGSVSTLKIQRTQQEDSAVYLCASSQGLSNTEAFFGQGTRLTVV.

The chain uses TRBV6-6 and TRBJ2-3, with 10 bases that match TRBD2. This CDR3 has 15 amino acids. Germline-derived CDR1 and CDR2 are MNHNY and SVGAGI (reference sequence). The V and J ends lost 6 bases and 4 bases, in that order; junction bases with no gene match: 7. The CDR3 reads CASSILAGDADTQYF. The CDR3 coding sequence is TGTGCCAGCAGCATTCTAGCGGGGGACGCAGATACGCAGTATTTT.

The genes are TRBV28 and TRBJ1-2, with D possibly being TRBD1 (6 bases). The CDR3 sequence is 14 residues long. CDR1 is MDHEN and CDR2 is SYDVKM in the germline V gene. Trimming removed 6 bases at V and 8 bases at J, with 19 bases between. This CDR3 reads CASSSGGGERGYTF. The DNA for the CDR3 is TGTGCCAGCAGCAGTGGGGGGGGCGAAAGGGGCTACACCTTC.

The V and J genes are TRBV30 and TRBJ2-1; D gene unclear. From germline, CDR1 is GTSNPN and CDR2 SVGIG (reference sequence). CDR3 length: 12 residues. Trimming took 3 bases from V and 7 from J, leaving 10 bases between them. The CDR3 DNA is TGTGCCTGGAGCCAAAAGCCAAATGAGCAGTTCTTC. This codes for CAWSQKPNEQFF.

The rearrangement links TRBV2 to TRBJ1-1; weak D call: TRBD1 (5 bases). CDR1 is SNHLY and CDR2 is FYNNEI in the germline V gene. Trimming pared 6 bases from V and 0 bases from J, leaving 8 bases between. CDR3 length: 13 residues. The CDR3 DNA sequence: TGTGCCAGCAGGGCAGGGATGAACACTGAAGCTTTCTTT. Translation gives CASRAGMNTEAFF.

V gene TRBV25-1 combines with J gene TRBJ1-5; TRBD1 matches 8 bases. The germline CDR1 and CDR2 sequences are MGHDK and SYGVNS. Germline trimming cut 4 bases from V and 2 bases from J; bases unmatched to any gene: 4. The CDR3 spans 15 residues. The CDR3 bases are TGTGCCAGCAGTGCCTCGGACAGGGGCAATCAGCCCCAGCATTTT. Amino acid sequence: CASSASDRGNQPQHF. Full variable domain (rest looked up from reference TRBV25-1 and TRBJ1-5): EADIYQTPRYLVIGTGKKITLECSQTMGHDKMYWYQQDPGMELHLIHYSYGVNSTEKGDLSSESTVSRIRTEHFPLTLESARPSHTSQYLCASSASDRGNQPQHFGDGTRLSIL.

There are a few counts of this clone. This chain connects TRBV19 to TRBJ1-5; D perhaps matches TRBD1 (6 bases). The V gene's germline CDR1 is LNHDA and CDR2 SQIVND (reference sequence). This CDR3 is built from 14 residues. V lost 11 bases and J lost 0, with 14 bases in between. The DNA of the CDR3 is TGTGCCTGTGGGACACCGAATAGCAATCAGCCCCAGCATTTT. This sequence encodes CACGTPNSNQPQHF.

This clone was detected ten times or more. Other DNA sequences in the sample encode the same CDR3. This chain joins TRBV19 and TRBJ1-3; D gene uncertain. Germline V gene data show CDR1 as LNHDA and CDR2 as SQIVND (reference sequence). The CDR3 extends over 13 amino acids. The V end lost 6 bases, the J end lost 0 bases, and 6 bases lay between the germline ends. CDR3 protein: CASSMSSGNTIYF. The DNA of the CDR3 is TGTGCCAGTAGCATGAGCTCTGGAAACACCATATATTTT.

The rearrangement links TRBV4-1 to TRBJ2-6; 9 positions match TRBD1. Germline CDR1 reads MGHRA; CDR2 reads YSYEKL. This CDR3 contains 17 residues. Trimming removed 4 bases from V and 0 bases from J; junction bases left unmatched: 4. CDR3 loop: CASSLGQGPSGANVLTF. In nucleotides, the CDR3 is TGCGCCAGCAGCCTTGGACAGGGGCCCTCTGGGGCCAACGTCCTGACTTTC.

The V call is TRBV5-1, the J call TRBJ1-5; D may be TRBD1 (5 bases). The germline V gene encodes CDR1 SGHRS and CDR2 YFSETQ. The CDR3 sequence is 16 residues long. Trimming removed 0 bases at V and 3 bases at J, with 13 bases between. The CDR3 bases are TGCGCCAGCAGCTTGGGCCCAGGGATCTCCAATCAGCCCCAGCATTTT. It codes for CASSLGPGISNQPQHF.

The V call is TRBV7-6, the J call TRBJ1-5; D might be TRBD1 (6 bases). Germline values: CDR1 SGHVS, CDR2 FNYEAQ. Trimming cost V 2 bases and J 1 base, with 21 bases left between them. This CDR3 is built from 19 residues. The DNA of the CDR3 is TGTGCCAGCAGCTTACGGCCGGCGGGGGGGCGAGAAAGCAATCAGCCCCAGCATTTT. Its protein product is CASSLRPAGGRESNQPQHF.

The chain links TRBV9 to TRBJ1-2; possible D gene TRBD1, 5 bases. The CDR3 is 13 amino acids. CDR1 and CDR2 (germline): SGDLS, YYNGEE. Trimming took 0 bases from V and 8 from J, leaving 11 bases between them. The DNA of the CDR3 is TGTGCCAGCAGCGTAGCCAGGGCTGGAGGCTACACCTTC. Translated, it gives CASSVARAGGYTF.

The chain combines TRBV6-5 with TRBJ2-6, with 7 bases lining up with TRBD2. The germline V gene has CDR1 MNHEY and CDR2 SVGAGI. V trimming: 2 bases; J trimming: 7 bases; junction bases outside the gene matches: 8. CDR3 size: 16 residues. CDR3 coding DNA: TGTGCCAGCAGTTACGTGGACGGGGGGATAGCCAACGTCCTGACTTTC. This codes for CASSYVDGGIANVLTF.

By sample share, this clone is medium-sized. The rearrangement uses TRBV19 and TRBJ1-1; possible D gene TRBD1, 5 bases. Trimming pared 3 bases from V and 7 bases from J, leaving 15 bases between. This CDR3 is 14 amino acids long. Germline loops: CDR1 LNHDA, CDR2 SQIVND (reference sequence). For the CDR3, the DNA is TGTGCCAGTAGTATGTTACTTCCCGGGGGTGAAGCTTTCTTT. It translates to CASSMLLPGGEAFF.

The CDR3 nucleotides read TGTGCCAGCAGCAAAGGGACAGGGGATGAGCAGTTCTTC. Amino acid sequence: CASSKGTGDEQFF. V is TRBV7-9 and J is TRBJ2-1; 10 bases fit TRBD1. The CDR3 has 13 amino acids. Germline V gives CDR1 SEHNR, CDR2 FQNEAQ (reference sequence). V lost 5 bases to trimming and J lost 8 bases; unmatched junction nucleotides: 3.

In this sample, this clone turned up once. This rearrangement joins TRBV7-6 to TRBJ2-3; the match to TRBD2 covers 11 bases. The CDR3 loop spans 16 amino acids. Trimming cost V 1 base and J 3 bases; bases outside gene matches: 3. The germline V gene encodes CDR1 SGHVS and CDR2 FNYEAQ. Here the CDR3 DNA reads TGTGCCAGCAGCTTAGGGGCTAGCGGGGGGACAGATACGCAGTATTTT. Encoded protein: CASSLGASGGTDTQYF.

The chain has TRBV6-1 and TRBJ1-5; D is uncertain. The CDR3 totals 13 residues. V was shortened by 7 bases and J by 4 bases, with 11 bases between the two germline ends. CDR1 MNHNS and CDR2 SASEGT come from the germline V gene. DNA of the CDR3: TGTGCCAGCATTGGAGGAAAGAATCAGCCCCAGCATTTT. This sequence encodes CASIGGKNQPQHF.

Comment on this clone: An end of the junction does not agree with germline; a read error may underlie this. The chain employs TRBV11-1 and TRBJ2-7; the D call may be TRBD1 or TRBD2 (6 bases each). Germline-derived CDR1 and CDR2 are SGHAT and FQDESV (reference sequence). The CDR3 is 13 amino acids. The CDR3: CASSLGGPYEQYF. In DNA form, the CDR3 reads TGTGCCAGCAGTTTAGGGGGGCCCTACGAGCAGTACTTC.

V is TRBV9 and J is TRBJ1-2, with D possibly TRBD1 on 6 matching bases. The CDR3 consists of 14 residues. Germline CDR1 SGDLS, CDR2 YYNGEE. V gave up 2 bases and J gave up 8 bases, with 16 bases separating them. The CDR3 DNA reads as TGTGCCAGCAGCGTCGGGGGGCGAGCGGGGGGCTACACCTTC. Its translation is CASSVGGRAGGYTF.

The chain carries TRBV11-2 and TRBJ2-7; TRBD1 aligns across 7 bases. CDR1 and CDR2 (germline): SGHAT, FQNNGV. The CDR3 consists of 14 residues. With V trimmed by 5 bases and J by 3 bases, 7 bases remained unmatched. The CDR3 DNA reads as TGTGCCAGCAGCCCCCCGGCAGGGGGCTACGAGCAGTACTTC. Amino acid sequence: CASSPPAGGYEQYF. The variable domain in full, completed from reference TRBV11-2 and TRBJ2-7, reads EAGVAQSPRYKIIEKRQSVAFWCNPISGHATLYWYQQILGQGPKLLIQFQNNGVVDDSQLPKDRFSAERLKGVDSTLKIQPAKLEDSAVYLCASSPPAGGYEQYFGPGTRLTVT.

The V and J genes are TRBV5-6 and TRBJ1-1; no clear D. With 4 bases removed from V and 5 bases from J, the gap between germline ends came to 9 bases. The CDR3 covers 12 residues. Germline CDR1 is SGHDT and CDR2 is YYEEEE. The DNA for the CDR3 is TGTGCCAGCAGCCCCACGGGGACTGAAGCTTTCTTT. Residues: CASSPTGTEAFF. Together with reference TRBV5-6 and TRBJ1-1, the CDR3 gives the full variable domain: DAGVTQSPTHLIKTRGQQVTLRCSPKSGHDTVSWYQQALGQGPQFIFQYYEEEERQRGNFPDRFSGHQFPNYSSELNVNALLLGDSALYLCASSPTGTEAFFGQGTRLTVV.

The rearrangement uses TRBV7-9 and TRBJ1-2, with TRBD1 matching 7 bases. The V and J ends lost 4 bases and 6 bases, in that order; junction bases with no gene match: 11. Germline lookup yields CDR1 SEHNR and CDR2 FQNEAQ (reference sequence). The CDR3 sequence is 15 residues long. The CDR3 protein is CASSSTPTGVHGYTF. In DNA, the CDR3 is TGTGCCAGCAGCTCAACCCCCACAGGGGTCCATGGCTACACCTTC.

V and J are TRBV9 and TRBJ2-3; the D gene is possibly TRBD2 (7 bases). CDR3 size: 14 residues. Trimming pared 6 bases from V and 4 bases from J, leaving 15 bases between. Germline-derived CDR1 and CDR2 are SGDLS and YYNGEE. The CDR3 DNA reads TGTGCCAGCACCAGAAGGGGGGGGGCAGATACGCAGTATTTT. Translation: CASTRRGGADTQYF.